These 10 T cell receptor beta chains share one sample of origin, sequenced in a study of CD8 T cells in Susac syndrome. Random hexamers primed reverse transcription of about 0.45 to 1 ug RNA. Using its own MiXCR run on the immunoSEQ multiplex PCR reads, TCRdb lists one record per CDR3 protein. The top ten clones hold about 0.12% of a sample with more than 150,000 distinct CDR3 sequences, more than 95% of them seen once. Sequenced material: CD4+ T cells from PBMCs. The receptors were gathered from a human donor with Susac syndrome.

This sequence joins TRBV30 and TRBJ2-7; 7 bases align to TRBD1. The V gene's germline CDR1 is GTSNPN and CDR2 SVGIG (reference sequence). The CDR3 runs to 13 residues. The V gene end was trimmed by 3 bases and the J gene end by 4 bases; junction bases not matched to a gene: 6. In nucleotides, the CDR3 is TGTGCCTGGAGGACAGGGAACCTTTACGAGCAGTACTTC. It encodes CAWRTGNLYEQYF.

The chain recombines TRBV20-1 with TRBJ2-7; 10 bases map to TRBD2. CDR3 length: 14 amino acids. With V trimmed by 1 base and J by 4 bases, 4 bases remained unmatched. Germline V lookup: CDR1 DFQATT, CDR2 SNEGSKA (reference sequence). The CDR3 region has the DNA TGCAGTGCTAGAGGGCTAGCGGGGGTATACGAGCAGTACGTC. It encodes CSARGLAGVYEQYV.

The chain uses TRBV10-3 and TRBJ2-6; D perhaps matches TRBD1 (6 bases). The ends were cut back, 11 bases at V and 3 bases at J, with 11 bases in the middle. Germline CDR1 ENHRY, CDR2 SYGVKD. This CDR3 is built from 13 residues. The chain's CDR3 is CAVQGLGANVLTF. The CDR3 nucleotides are TGTGCCGTACAGGGTCTTGGGGCCAACGTCCTGACTTTC.

V is TRBV7-2 and J is TRBJ2-1, with 8 bases matching TRBD2. Trimming took 5 bases from V and 11 from J; bases not matched to a gene: 8. Looked up from germline, CDR1 is SGHTA and CDR2 is FQGNSA. The CDR3 extends over 13 amino acids. The CDR3: CASSTGGNQKQFF. The CDR3 DNA sequence: TGTGCCAGCAGCACGGGGGGGAACCAGAAGCAGTTCTTC.

The chain carries TRBV6-5 and TRBJ2-5, with D perhaps TRBD2 (5 bases). Looked up from germline, CDR1 is MNHEY and CDR2 is SVGAGI. This CDR3 is built from 11 residues. V was clipped by 8 bases and J by 4 bases, with 8 bases between them. This chain's CDR3 is CASASRETQYF. DNA of the CDR3: TGTGCCAGCGCTAGCCGAGAGACCCAGTACTTC.

This clonotype occurred once. The V gene is TRBV12-3 or TRBV12-4, the J gene TRBJ1-5; the D gene is possibly TRBD1 (6 bases). The CDR3 sequence is 15 residues long. Trimming removed 5 bases from V and 3 bases from J, with 14 bases in between. CDR3 bases: TGTGCCAGCAGTCTTCCGGACAGTACCAATCAGCCCCAGCATTTT. Translation gives CASSLPDSTNQPQHF.

V usage is TRBV5-4 and J usage is TRBJ2-3, with 7 bases identical to TRBD1. Germline assignment: CDR1 SGHNT and CDR2 YYREEE (reference sequence). The junction had 6 bases not matched to a gene; V was cut back by 4 bases and J by 4 bases. The CDR3 consists of 14 residues. The CDR3 region has the DNA TGTGCCAGCAGCCCGAGGGGGCGTTCAGATACGCAGTATTTT. Its protein product is CASSPRGRSDTQYF.

J is TRBJ2-5 and V is TRBV7-3; D unclear. From germline, CDR1 is SGHTA and CDR2 FQGTGA. The CDR3 length is 13 residues. V was pared by 3 bases and J by 2 bases, with 7 bases between. CDR3 protein: CASSFGAQETQYF. CDR3 coding DNA: TGTGCCAGCAGCTTTGGCGCACAAGAGACCCAGTACTTC.

The chain joins TRBV19 to TRBJ2-2; D call uncertain. This CDR3 spans 15 amino acids. Germline CDR1 is LNHDA and CDR2 is SQIVND (reference sequence). V lost 3 bases and J 0 bases, leaving 8 bases between the germline ends. The CDR3 region is CASSIYTSNTGELFF. DNA for the CDR3: TGTGCCAGTAGTATTTACACCTCGAACACCGGGGAGCTGTTTTTT.

This chain joins TRBV5-1 and TRBJ2-4; possible D gene TRBD1, 6 bases. This CDR3 has 15 amino acids. Germline CDR1 reads SGHRS; CDR2 reads YFSETQ. With 0 bases removed from V and 2 bases from J, the gap between germline ends came to 9 bases. CDR3: CASSLAGQTKNIQYF. The CDR3 DNA reads as TGCGCCAGCAGCTTGGCCGGACAGACCAAAAACATTCAGTACTTC.